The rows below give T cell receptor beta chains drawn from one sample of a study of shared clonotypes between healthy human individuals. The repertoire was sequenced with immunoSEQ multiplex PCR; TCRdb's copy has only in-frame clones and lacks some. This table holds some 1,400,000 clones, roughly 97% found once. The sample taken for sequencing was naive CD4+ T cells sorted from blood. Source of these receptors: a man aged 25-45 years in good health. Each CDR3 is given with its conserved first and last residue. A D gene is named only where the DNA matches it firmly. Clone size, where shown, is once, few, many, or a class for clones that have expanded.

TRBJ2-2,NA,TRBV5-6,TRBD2,CASYKTSGNTGELFF,TGTGCCAGTTATAAGACTAGCGGGAACACCGGGGAGCTGTTTTTT
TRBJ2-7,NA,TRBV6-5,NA,CASSYFGTSAYEQYF,TGTGCCAGCAGTTACTTCGGGACAAGCGCCTACGAGCAGTACTTC
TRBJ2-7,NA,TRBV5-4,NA,CASSLPSKGDVPYEQYF,TGTGCCAGCAGCTTGCCTTCTAAGGGGGACGTCCCCTACGAGCAGTACTTC
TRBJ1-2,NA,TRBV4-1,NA,CASSQDYARNYGYTF,TGCGCCAGCAGCCAAGATTACGCTCGTAACTATGGCTACACCTTC
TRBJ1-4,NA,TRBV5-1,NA,CASSLRAGAGGEKLFF,TGCGCCAGCAGCTTGAGGGCGGGGGCTGGGGGTGAAAAACTGTTTTTT
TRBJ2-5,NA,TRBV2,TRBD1,CASSYRQGKQETQYF,TGTGCCAGCAGTTATAGACAGGGGAAACAAGAGACCCAGTACTTC
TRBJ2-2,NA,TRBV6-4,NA,CASSERQYGELFF,TGTGCCAGCAGTGAGCGCCAATATGGGGAGCTGTTTTTT
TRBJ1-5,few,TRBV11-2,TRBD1,CASSPTGGNQPQHF,TGTGCCAGCAGCCCTACAGGGGGCAATCAGCCCCAGCATTTT
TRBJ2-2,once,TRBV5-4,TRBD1,CASSPVGQGVVAGELFF,TGTGCCAGCAGCCCCGTCGGACAGGGTGTGGTTGCCGGGGAGCTGTTTTTT
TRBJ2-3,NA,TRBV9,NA,CASSVAQTASTDTQYF,TGTGCCAGCAGCGTAGCCCAAACCGCCTCCACAGATACGCAGTATTTT
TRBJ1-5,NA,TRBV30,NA,CAWSPPPGSNQPQHF,TGTGCCTGGAGTCCCCCCCCCGGAAGCAATCAGCCCCAGCATTTT
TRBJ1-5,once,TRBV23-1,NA,CASSRGRRSNSNQPQHF,TGCGCCAGCAGTCGTGGGAGGAGAAGTAATAGCAATCAGCCCCAGCATTTT
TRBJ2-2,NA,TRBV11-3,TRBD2,CASSLSWPKREGTGELFF,TGTGCCAGCAGCTTATCCTGGCCAAAGCGGGAGGGCACCGGGGAGCTGTTTTTT
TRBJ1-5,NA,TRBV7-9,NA,CASSLLGGGQPQHF,TGTGCCAGCAGTCTCTTAGGGGGGGGTCAGCCCCAGCATTTT
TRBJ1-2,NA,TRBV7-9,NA,CASSLGPPENYGYTF,TGTGCCAGCAGCTTAGGACCCCCAGAGAACTATGGCTACACCTTC
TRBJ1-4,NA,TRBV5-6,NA,CASSLTGFANEKLFF,TGTGCCAGCAGCTTGACAGGTTTTGCTAATGAAAAACTGTTTTTT
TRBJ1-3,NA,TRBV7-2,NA,CASSLVVDWGGNTIYF,TGTGCCAGCAGCTTAGTCGTCGATTGGGGAGGAAACACCATATATTTT